The 18 T cell receptor beta chains given below trace back to one sample, sequenced in a study of blood T cell repertoires in COVID-19. This table comes from immunoSEQ multiplex PCR, and its TCRdb copy is limited to in-frame clones, with some not included. The table has approximately 99,000 clones, about 86% seen once; the top ten hold 13%. The sample taken for sequencing was peripheral blood. The receptors derive from a woman in her sixties in a cohort sampled during active or convalescent COVID-19.

This chain uses TRBV3-1 (or the pseudogene TRBV3-2) with TRBJ2-3; 9 nucleotides align to TRBD2. V was pared by 5 bases and J by 3 bases, with 6 bases of the junction left unmatched. CDR1 and CDR2 (germline): LGHDT, YNNKEL (reference sequence). This CDR3 is built from 15 residues. The DNA of the CDR3 is TGTGCCAGCAGCGATCCGGGACTAGCTACAGATACGCAGTATTTT. This gives the protein CASSDPGLATDTQYF.

A few counts support this clone. This rearrangement joins TRBV19 to TRBJ1-2, with a weak D call TRBD1 (6 bases). Between the trimmed V and J ends, which lost 6 bases and 3 bases, there was a span of 17 bases. CDR3 length: 15 amino acids. Per germline, CDR1 LNHDA and CDR2 SQIVND (reference sequence). CDR3 amino acids: CASSSPKAGDYGYTF. The DNA for the CDR3 is TGTGCCAGTAGCTCTCCAAAGGCAGGGGACTATGGCTACACCTTC.

The chain links TRBV3-1 (or the pseudogene TRBV3-2) to TRBJ1-2, with D unclear. CDR1 LGHDT and CDR2 YNNKEL come from the germline V gene (reference sequence). With 2 bases removed from V and 2 bases from J, the gap between germline ends came to 6 bases. CDR3 length: 13 amino acids. The CDR3 region has the DNA TGTGCCAGCAGCCAATTACAGAACTATGGCTACACCTTC. This encodes CASSQLQNYGYTF.

V and J are TRBV6-5 and TRBJ1-3; D not resolved. V shed 8 bases and J shed 4 bases, with 15 bases lying between them. The germline gives CDR1 MNHEY, CDR2 SVGAGI. CDR3 length: 14 residues. In DNA, the CDR3 is TGTGCCAGCCAGACCGGGAGTCAGGGAAACACCATATATTTT. The encoded protein is CASQTGSQGNTIYF.

The chain is built from TRBV5-1 and TRBJ2-7; weak D call: TRBD1 (5 bases). The CDR3 is 11 residues long. In germline, CDR1 is SGHRS, CDR2 YFSETQ. The germline V and J ends were trimmed by 4 bases and 8 bases, with 10 bases remaining between them. The CDR3 region has the DNA TGCGCCAGCAGCCGCCAGGGCCAGCAGTACTTC. Translation: CASSRQGQQYF.

V usage is TRBV9 and J usage is TRBJ2-7; tentatively, D is TRBD2 (6 bases). Trimming pared 0 bases from V and 3 bases from J, leaving 13 bases between. Germline V gene sequence: CDR1 SGDLS, CDR2 YYNGEE. The CDR3 is 15 amino acids. The CDR3 here is CASSVAEGPGYEQYF. The DNA for the CDR3 is TGTGCCAGCAGCGTAGCGGAGGGGCCCGGCTACGAGCAGTACTTC.

V gene TRBV6-5 combines with J gene TRBJ2-7; 11 nucleotides match TRBD2. The CDR3 totals 15 residues. J lost 2 bases, V lost 5 bases, and 5 bases had no gene match. CDR1 and CDR2 from the germline V gene are MNHEY and SVGAGI. CDR3 residues: CASSKTSGETYEQYF. In nucleotides, the CDR3 is TGTGCCAGCAGTAAGACTAGCGGGGAAACCTACGAGCAGTACTTC.

The J gene is TRBJ2-5, the V gene TRBV2; 11 bases match TRBD1. The CDR3 spans 15 residues. The V and J ends lost 6 bases and 2 bases, in that order; junction bases with no gene match: 5. Germline loops: CDR1 SNHLY, CDR2 FYNNEI. The CDR3 DNA follows: TGTGCCAGCAGATCCGGGACAGGGGGACAAGAGACCCAGTACTTC. Its protein product is CASRSGTGGQETQYF.

The DNA of the CDR3 is TGTGCCAGCAGCAGCGGGGGAGGGGGCCGGGGCTACACCTTC. Its translation: CASSSGGGGRGYTF. The chain combines TRBV5-4 with TRBJ1-2; 7 bases line up with TRBD1. Trimming cost V 4 bases and J 8 bases; bases outside gene matches: 11. Germline V gene data show CDR1 as SGHNT and CDR2 as YYREEE (reference sequence). The CDR3 loop spans 14 amino acids.

The genes are TRBV12-5 and TRBJ2-1, with 11 bases matching TRBD2. Germline assignment: CDR1 LGHNT and CDR2 FRNRAP. Trimming at V came to 2 bases and at J to 12 bases, leaving 9 bases not matched to a gene. This CDR3 is built from 15 residues. The CDR3 here is CASGLTSGSSIVQFF. The CDR3 region has the DNA TGTGCTAGTGGTTTGACTAGCGGGAGTAGTATCGTGCAGTTCTTC.

The chain uses TRBV28 and TRBJ1-1, with D perhaps matching TRBD1 (6 bases). This CDR3 contains 13 residues. The germline V gene has CDR1 MDHEN and CDR2 SYDVKM. Between the trimmed V and J ends, which lost 7 bases and 11 bases, there was a span of 20 bases. CDR3 coding DNA: TGTGCCAGCACCCCAGACAGGCCCTGGACGGCTTTCTTT. Protein product: CASTPDRPWTAFF.

The chain employs TRBV2 and TRBJ1-3, with 7 bases aligning to TRBD1. Per germline, CDR1 SNHLY and CDR2 FYNNEI. V was clipped by 7 bases and J by 0 bases; unmatched bases: 3. The CDR3 consists of 14 residues. The CDR3 nucleotides read TGTGCCAGCACGAGGACAGGCTCTGGAAACACCATATATTTT. Its translation: CASTRTGSGNTIYF.

This sequence joins TRBV10-1 and TRBJ2-2, with a possible D match to TRBD1 (6 bases). CDR1 WNHNN and CDR2 SYGVQD come from the germline V gene (reference sequence). The V gene lost 3 bases and the J gene lost 3 bases, with 11 bases spanning the gap. The CDR3 is made up of 15 amino acids. The DNA of the CDR3 is TGCGCCAGCAGTGAAGTTCAGGGGTACACCGGGGAGCTGTTTTTT. Its protein product is CASSEVQGYTGELFF.

The V call is TRBV5-1, the J call TRBJ1-6; D gene ambiguous. Germline lookup yields CDR1 SGHRS and CDR2 YFSETQ. V lost 0 bases and J lost 0, with 4 bases in between. CDR3 length equals 15 residues. Here the CDR3 reads CASSLDSSYNSPLHF. As DNA, the CDR3 is TGCGCCAGCAGCTTGGACAGCTCCTATAATTCACCCCTCCACTTT.

This clone was seen only once. The chain carries TRBV3-1 (or the pseudogene TRBV3-2) and TRBJ2-1, with TRBD2 identical over 10 bases. Germline CDR1 reads LGHDT; CDR2 reads YNNKEL (reference sequence). V lost 0 bases to trimming and J lost 11 bases; unmatched junction nucleotides: 10. The CDR3 sequence is 16 residues long. For the CDR3, the DNA is TGTGCCAGCAGCCAAGATGTGTCTAGCGGGAGTATAAAGCAGTTCTTC. This gives the protein CASSQDVSSGSIKQFF.

This clone is a singleton in its sample. This chain's CDR3 is CASSTEGTLFADTQYF. DNA for the CDR3: TGTGCCAGCTCAACCGAGGGTACACTTTTCGCAGATACGCAGTATTTT. The chain carries TRBV18 and TRBJ2-3; a weak D match, TRBD2 (5 bases). V gave up 5 bases and J gave up 4 bases, with 19 bases separating them. From germline, CDR1 is KGHSH and CDR2 LQKENI. This CDR3 has 16 residues.

This clone was found once. The chain combines TRBV29-1 with TRBJ2-3, with a weak D call TRBD2 (5 bases). V dropped 2 bases and J dropped 2 bases, with 8 bases sitting between them. Germline V gene data show CDR1 as SQVTM and CDR2 as ANQGSEA. The CDR3 loop spans 13 amino acids. CDR3 loop: CSVERGNTDTQYF. CDR3 DNA: TGCAGCGTTGAACGGGGTAACACAGATACGCAGTATTTT.

CDR3 in DNA: TGTGCCAGCAGTTTTTCCCAGGTTAAGCACGGGGAGCTGTTTTTT. Translated: CASSFSQVKHGELFF. The chain links TRBV28 to TRBJ2-2; no firm D call. V gave up 3 bases and J gave up 7 bases, with 15 bases separating them. The CDR3 runs 15 residues. The germline V gene encodes CDR1 MDHEN and CDR2 SYDVKM.